This TCR beta chain was identified during a study of shared T cell receptors in the human thymus. The CDR3 loop spans 16 amino acids. V was cut by 5 bases and J by 2 bases, with 16 bases left in between. CDR1 and CDR2 (germline): SGHVS, FQNEAQ. TCRdb's table, derived via immunoSEQ multiplex PCR, lists solely in-frame clones and lacks some. The table records about 660,000 clones, about 89% of them present only once. This clone was counted once. These same data were also listed under a study on human thymus T cells.

The chain carries TRBV7-8 and TRBJ1-5, with no clear D. The specimen was thymocytes. This clonotype was sampled from a boy in the first two years of life with a congenital heart defect. The CDR3 protein is CASSPYLGRGNQPQHF. CDR3 nucleotides: TGTGCCAGCAGCCCCTACCTTGGGAGGGGCAATCAGCCCCAGCATTTT.